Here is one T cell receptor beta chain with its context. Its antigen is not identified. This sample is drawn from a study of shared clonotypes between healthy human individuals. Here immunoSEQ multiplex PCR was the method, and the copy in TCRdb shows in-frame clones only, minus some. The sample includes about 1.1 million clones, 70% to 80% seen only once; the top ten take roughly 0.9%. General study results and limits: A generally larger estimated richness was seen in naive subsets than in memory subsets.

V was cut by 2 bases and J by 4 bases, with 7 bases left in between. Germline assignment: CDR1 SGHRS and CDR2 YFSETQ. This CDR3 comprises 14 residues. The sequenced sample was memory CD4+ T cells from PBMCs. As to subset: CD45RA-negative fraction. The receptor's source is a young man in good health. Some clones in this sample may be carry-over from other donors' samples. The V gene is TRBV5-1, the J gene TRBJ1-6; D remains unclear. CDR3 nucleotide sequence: TGCGCCAGCAGCTTAGCGACTTATAATTCACCCCTCCACTTT. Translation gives CASSLATYNSPLHF.